The clone carrying this TCR beta chain showed up many times. The antigen remains unidentified. Authors of the study amplified TCR beta CDR3 regions from RNA transcripts. A first-round RT-PCR of the TCR CDR3 used the HTBI primer set. TCRdb redid the calling of the multiplex PCR reads with MiXCR, one entry per CDR3 protein. The profile shows around 420,000 distinct CDR3 sequences, around a sixth of them singletons. Losses at the gene ends were 2 bases for V and 1 base for J; bases not matched to a gene: 0. CDR1 is MNHEY and CDR2 is SMNVEV in the germline V gene (reference sequence). This CDR3 contains 15 residues. Hyperthyroidism had been newly diagnosed in patients aged 18 to 65, and its duration was under 2 months. Uncontrolled infection, other autoimmune disease, pregnancy or lactation barred patients from enrollment. This record belongs to a study of T cells in Graves' hyperthyroidism and ophthalmopathy.

Study-level findings and limits: Most expanded thyroid clonotypes above 0.001 recurred in blood.

The receptor comes from a woman aged 18-35 years with Graves' hyperthyroidism. The chain joins TRBV27 to TRBJ2-1, with TRBD1 matching over 9 bases. Material: blood. CDR3 coding DNA: TGTGCCAGCAGTTTAGGGACAGGGTCCTACAATGAGCAGTTCTTC. Encoded protein: CASSLGTGSYNEQFF.